A single sample is the source of the 29 T cell receptor beta chains below, sequenced in a study of T cell changes during pregnancy in multiple sclerosis. Method: immunoSEQ multiplex PCR; TCRdb's copy keeps in-frame clones and lacks some. The sample holds 75,000 to 90,000 clones; roughly nine tenths are singletons and the top ten take approximately 0.2%. The sequencing used CD4+ T cells from peripheral blood mononuclear cells, collected before pregnancy. These receptors were collected from a female donor with multiple sclerosis, enrolled in a pregnancy study.

The genes are TRBV15 and TRBJ2-1; TRBD2 agrees at 8 bases. The J segment lost 6 bases and the V segment lost 1 base, leaving 11 bases of the junction unmatched. From germline, CDR1 is LNHNV and CDR2 YYDKDF (reference sequence). The CDR3 spans 17 residues. As DNA, the CDR3 is TGTGCCACCAGCAGAGCCTTGGCGGGAGGAGGGATCAATGAGCAGTTCTTC. This encodes CATSRALAGGGINEQFF. The full variable domain, completed using reference TRBV15 and TRBJ2-1, is DAMVIQNPRYQVTQFGKPVTLSCSQTLNHNVMYWYQQKSSQAPKLLFHYYDKDFNNEADTPDNFQSRRPNTSFCFLDIRSPGLGDTAMYLCATSRALAGGGINEQFFGPGTRLTVL.

The chain uses TRBV27 and TRBJ2-1; D is ambiguous. The CDR3 covers 18 residues. Trimming left V 3 bases short and J 0 bases short, with 18 bases between. From germline, CDR1 is MNHEY and CDR2 SMNVEV (reference sequence). The CDR3 DNA is TGTGCCAGCAGTTTTGGATCGGCGGCGGAGAGCTCCTACAATGAGCAGTTCTTC. Amino acid sequence: CASSFGSAAESSYNEQFF.

The V gene is TRBV11-2, the J gene TRBJ1-6, with D maybe TRBD1 (6 bases). Germline CDR1 SGHAT, CDR2 FQNNGV. The CDR3 spans 11 residues. V lost 6 bases and J 16 bases, leaving 13 bases between the germline ends. The CDR3 DNA follows: TGTGCCAGCAGGGGGGCCACCCGACTCCACTTT. Its translation: CASRGATRLHF. Full variable domain (remainder filled in from reference TRBV11-2 and TRBJ1-6): EAGVAQSPRYKIIEKRQSVAFWCNPISGHATLYWYQQILGQGPKLLIQFQNNGVVDDSQLPKDRFSAERLKGVDSTLKIQPAKLEDSAVYLCASRGATRLHFGNGTRLTVT.

This chain uses TRBV10-3 with TRBJ1-5; possible D gene TRBD1, 6 bases. CDR3 size: 16 residues. Germline values: CDR1 ENHRY, CDR2 SYGVKD. Trimming shortened V by 3 bases and J by 0 bases, and 12 bases separated the two germline ends. CDR3 sequence (DNA): TGTGCCATCAGTGATTCGCGGGGGGCTAGCAATCAGCCCCAGCATTTT. Its translation: CAISDSRGASNQPQHF.

This clone was recorded only once. V is TRBV6-1 and J is TRBJ2-7; D is unclear. The V end lost 5 bases, the J end lost 5 bases, and 10 bases lay between the germline ends. In germline, CDR1 is MNHNS, CDR2 SASEGT. There are 12 residues in the CDR3. CDR3 in DNA: TGTGCCAGCAGTAATCAGATCCACGAGCAGTACTTC. Protein: CASSNQIHEQYF.

The rearrangement uses TRBV6-4 and TRBJ1-3; D is possibly TRBD1 (6 bases). This CDR3 spans 17 amino acids. Germline CDR1 reads MRHNA; CDR2 reads SNTAGT. V was shortened by 2 bases and J by 4 bases, with 18 bases between the two germline ends. CDR3 coding DNA: TGTGCCAGCAGTGACCGCACTCTTACAGGGTGCGGAAACACCATATATTTT. The encoded protein is CASSDRTLTGCGNTIYF.

This clone is a singleton in its sample. The V and J genes are TRBV19 and TRBJ2-1, with TRBD2 identical over 8 bases. Germline V lookup: CDR1 LNHDA, CDR2 SQIVND (reference sequence). The CDR3 totals 15 residues. With 5 bases clipped from V and 7 bases from J, the junction kept 10 bases outside the gene matches. This chain's CDR3 is CASSPGTRGLNEQFF. The CDR3 DNA reads TGTGCCAGTAGTCCCGGGACTAGGGGCCTTAATGAGCAGTTCTTC. The variable domain in full, with the rest retrieved from reference TRBV19 and TRBJ2-1, is DGGITQSPKYLFRKEGQNVTLSCEQNLNHDAMYWYRQDPGQGLRLIYYSQIVNDFQKGDIAEGYSVSREKKESFPLTVTSAQKNPTAFYLCASSPGTRGLNEQFFGPGTRLTVL.

This clone was detected only a few times. V and J are TRBV5-1 and TRBJ1-4, with TRBD1 as a possible D gene (6 bases). The CDR3 sequence is 16 residues long. V was clipped by 0 bases and J by 7 bases, with 16 bases between them. The germline V gene encodes CDR1 SGHRS and CDR2 YFSETQ. The CDR3: CASSLEVAEGGEKLFF. CDR3 in DNA: TGCGCCAGCAGCTTGGAGGTTGCTGAAGGGGGTGAAAAACTGTTTTTT. The whole variable domain, filled in from reference TRBV5-1 and TRBJ1-4, reads KAGVTQTPRYLIKTRGQQVTLSCSPISGHRSVSWYQQTPGQGLQFLFEYFSETQRNKGNFPGRFSGRQFSNSRSEMNVSTLELGDSALYLCASSLEVAEGGEKLFFGSGTQLSVL.

The chain uses TRBV4-1 and TRBJ2-1; 12 bases are a match to TRBD2. The germline gives CDR1 MGHRA, CDR2 YSYEKL. Unmatched junction bases numbered 9, after V lost 4 bases and J lost 8 bases. The CDR3 totals 16 residues. The CDR3 DNA reads as TGCGCCAGCAGCCCCGGGCTAGCGGGGGGGCATCATGAGCAGTTCTTC. Its protein product is CASSPGLAGGHHEQFF.

The chain has TRBV18 and TRBJ2-5; D may be TRBD1 (5 bases). The CDR3 extends over 15 amino acids. Germline V gene lookup returns CDR1 KGHSH and CDR2 LQKENI. With 2 bases removed from V and 1 base from J, the gap between germline ends came to 11 bases. Here the CDR3 reads CASSPVGLSQETQYF. The CDR3 DNA reads TGTGCCAGCTCACCAGTGGGGCTTTCCCAAGAGACCCAGTACTTC.

The chain recombines TRBV5-4 with TRBJ2-1; maybe TRBD1 (8 bases). This CDR3 has 14 residues. The germline gives CDR1 SGHNT, CDR2 YYREEE (reference sequence). Trimming took 4 bases from V and 8 from J, leaving 16 bases between them. The CDR3 coding sequence is TGTGCCAGCAGCGGAAACAGGGGGAGGGATGAGCAGTTCTTC. Its translation is CASSGNRGRDEQFF.

The rearrangement uses TRBV11-3 and TRBJ2-1; 7 bases map to TRBD2. J gave up 10 bases and V 0 bases, and 9 bases lay outside the gene matches. The CDR3 sequence is 15 residues long. Germline V gene sequence: CDR1 SGHNT, CDR2 YENEEA. Here the CDR3 reads CASSLDVAGDGEQFF. CDR3 bases: TGTGCCAGCAGCTTAGATGTGGCGGGGGATGGAGAGCAGTTCTTC.

V and J are TRBV6-1 and TRBJ1-5, with D maybe TRBD1 (5 bases). There are 15 residues in the CDR3. V was shortened by 6 bases and J by 2 bases, with 14 bases between the two germline ends. Germline-derived CDR1 and CDR2 are MNHNS and SASEGT. The CDR3 protein is CASRAAGFGNQPQHF. The CDR3 DNA is TGTGCCAGCAGGGCTGCAGGGTTTGGCAATCAGCCCCAGCATTTT.

The chain links TRBV6-6 to TRBJ2-2; D might be TRBD1 (5 bases). The length of the CDR3 is 14 residues. The V gene lost 6 bases and the J gene lost 2 bases, with 10 bases spanning the gap. Germline CDR1 and CDR2: MNHNY and SVGAGI (reference sequence). The CDR3 DNA reads TGTGCCAGCAGGGACATTGTAAACACCGGGGAGCTGTTTTTT. It codes for CASRDIVNTGELFF.

The V gene is TRBV27, the J gene TRBJ1-2; D possibly corresponds to TRBD1 (5 bases). V lost 8 bases and J lost 0, with 22 bases in between. This CDR3 comprises 17 residues. Germline V gene data show CDR1 as MNHEY and CDR2 as SMNVEV (reference sequence). The CDR3 sequence: CASRRDVGPMANYGYTF. Written as DNA, the CDR3 is TGTGCCAGCCGGCGGGACGTCGGGCCCATGGCTAACTATGGCTACACCTTC.

This sequence joins TRBV6-1 and TRBJ1-4; D ambiguous. V lost 2 bases to trimming and J lost 7 bases, with 8 bases between them. Germline V gene data show CDR1 as MNHNS and CDR2 as SASEGT. This CDR3 region has 13 residues. The CDR3 spells CASSEPGGEKLFF. DNA of the CDR3: TGTGCCAGCAGTGAACCGGGAGGTGAAAAACTGTTTTTT.

The rearrangement uses TRBV15 and TRBJ2-2, with 9 bases fitting TRBD1. J was trimmed by 3 bases and V by 2 bases; bases with no gene match: 4. The V gene's germline CDR1 is LNHNV and CDR2 YYDKDF (reference sequence). The CDR3 extends over 16 amino acids. CDR3 sequence: CATSRPGQGYTGELFF. The CDR3 DNA sequence: TGTGCCACCAGCAGACCGGGACAGGGATACACCGGGGAGCTGTTTTTT.

This chain connects TRBV19 to TRBJ1-4; tentatively, D is TRBD1 (5 bases). This CDR3 has 14 amino acids. Per the germline V gene, CDR1 is LNHDA and CDR2 is SQIVND (reference sequence). Trimming shortened V by 3 bases and J by 7 bases, and 12 bases separated the two germline ends. CDR3 DNA: TGTGCCAGTAGTATTCAGGGTTGGAGTGAAAAACTGTTTTTT. It specifies CASSIQGWSEKLFF.

V and J are TRBV14 and TRBJ1-2; D is possibly TRBD1 (6 bases). The CDR3 totals 13 residues. The germline CDR1 and CDR2 sequences are SGHDN and FVKESK. The V end was cut by 4 bases, the J end by 4 bases, with 10 bases between. CDR3 nucleotides: TGTGCCAGCAGCCGCGGACAGCTCTATGGCTACACCTTC. This sequence encodes CASSRGQLYGYTF. Variable domain in full (rest from reference TRBV14 and TRBJ1-2): EAGVTQFPSHSVIEKGQTVTLRCDPISGHDNLYWYRRVMGKEIKFLLHFVKESKQDESGMPNNRFLAERTGGTYSTLKVQPAELEDSGVYFCASSRGQLYGYTFGSGTRLTVV.

V usage is TRBV7-2 and J usage is TRBJ2-2; 14 bases line up with TRBD2. After removal of 4 bases from V and 5 bases from J, the junction contained 6 bases not matched to a gene. This CDR3 spans 17 amino acids. In germline, CDR1 is SGHTA, CDR2 FQGNSA. CDR3 coding DNA: TGTGCCAGCAGCTCGGGACTAGCGGGGGCTGTAACCGGGGAGCTGTTTTTT. It codes for CASSSGLAGAVTGELFF.

In this sample, this clone turned up once. V and J are TRBV18 and TRBJ2-7, with D possibly TRBD2 on 5 matching bases. The CDR3 is 13 residues long. V lost 3 bases, J lost 4 bases, and 10 bases lay in between. Germline V lookup: CDR1 KGHSH, CDR2 LQKENI. The DNA of the CDR3 is TGTGCCAGCTCACCCGTCGGGGATTACGAGCAGTACTTC. It translates to CASSPVGDYEQYF.

The V call is TRBV2, the J call TRBJ1-4; TRBD1 agrees at 10 bases. CDR3 length: 14 residues. The V gene end was trimmed by 7 bases and the J gene end by 7 bases; junction bases not matched to a gene: 6. The V gene's germline CDR1 is SNHLY and CDR2 FYNNEI. The chain's CDR3 is CASNRQGALEKLFF. DNA of the CDR3: TGTGCCAGCAATCGACAGGGGGCACTTGAAAAACTGTTTTTT. Supplemented by reference TRBV2 and TRBJ1-4, the full variable domain reads EPEVTQTPSHQVTQMGQEVILRCVPISNHLYFYWYRQILGQKVEFLVSFYNNEISEKSEIFDDQFSVERPDGSNFTLKIRSTKLEDSAMYFCASNRQGALEKLFFGSGTQLSVL.

The rearrangement links TRBV19 to TRBJ2-2; 10 positions match TRBD1. CDR3 length: 16 residues. V was clipped by 6 bases and J by 7 bases; unmatched bases: 11. Germline values: CDR1 LNHDA, CDR2 SQIVND (reference sequence). CDR3 sequence reads: CASRVPGTGVVGELFF. The CDR3 DNA reads TGTGCCAGTAGGGTTCCGGGGACAGGGGTAGTCGGGGAGCTGTTTTTT.

The chain combines TRBV27 with TRBJ2-5; 7 nucleotides align to TRBD1. This CDR3 spans 18 amino acids. V shed 4 bases, J shed 2 bases, and the junction held 16 bases outside the gene matches. Germline CDR1 MNHEY, CDR2 SMNVEV (reference sequence). The DNA of the CDR3 is TGTGCCAGCAGTTACTTCGCCCCGACAGGGTGGGGTCAAGAGACCCAGTACTTC. Translating it yields CASSYFAPTGWGQETQYF.

The gene calls are TRBV14 and TRBJ1-1; no definite D call. With 1 base removed from V and 3 bases from J, the gap between germline ends came to 12 bases. The germline V gene has CDR1 SGHDN and CDR2 FVKESK. This CDR3 is built from 15 residues. In nucleotides, the CDR3 is TGTGCCAGCAGCCAAGGACTCTCGGGTTACACTGAAGCTTTCTTT. Translating gives CASSQGLSGYTEAFF.

The chain has TRBV19 and TRBJ1-1; D gene unclear. V gave up 0 bases and J gave up 1 base, with 6 bases separating them. CDR1 and CDR2 (germline): LNHDA, SQIVND (reference sequence). This CDR3 has 14 residues. The CDR3 region has the DNA TGTGCCAGTAGTATAGAAGAGGGGAACACTGAAGCTTTCTTT. It codes for CASSIEEGNTEAFF.

J is TRBJ1-6 and V is TRBV6-1; a weak D match, TRBD1 (6 bases). Trimming took off 3 bases at V and 7 bases at J, with 13 bases between the two ends. The germline gives CDR1 MNHNS, CDR2 SASEGT. The CDR3 sequence is 15 residues long. The CDR3: CASSERGTINSPLHF. CDR3 DNA: TGTGCCAGCAGTGAGCGGGGGACAATCAATTCACCCCTCCACTTT.

The chain has TRBV7-2 and TRBJ1-4, with D tentatively TRBD1 (6 bases). From germline, CDR1 is SGHTA and CDR2 FQGNSA. The V gene lost 8 bases and the J gene lost 4 bases, with 14 bases spanning the gap. The CDR3 totals 14 residues. The CDR3 nucleotides read TGTGCCAGCGGCAATGGACAGCTTAATGAAAAACTGTTTTTT. Protein sequence: CASGNGQLNEKLFF.

The chain combines TRBV5-1 with TRBJ2-1, with a tentative D call TRBD2 (5 bases). This CDR3 contains 13 residues. Per the germline V gene, CDR1 is SGHRS and CDR2 is YFSETQ. V lost 3 bases to trimming and J lost 7 bases, with 11 bases between them. CDR3 DNA sequence: TGCGCCAGCAGCTCGGTGAGGGATAATGAGCAGTTCTTC. Translated: CASSSVRDNEQFF.